One and the same sample provided the 18 T cell receptor beta chains below, sequenced in a study of blood T cells in healthy people across ages. The second PCR ran about 6 to 12 cycles with a sample-barcoded 5' primer and J-beta primers. TCRdb independently ran MiXCR on the 5' RACE reads; one entry per CDR3 protein. Of under 1 million distinct CDR3 sequences in the sample, around 43% were seen once. The material sequenced was blood. The receptor source for this set is a man aged 55 to 70 in good health.

This clonotype was seen a few times. The V and J genes are TRBV9 and TRBJ1-4; TRBD1 might be the D (5 bases). There are 22 residues in the CDR3. Germline CDR1 reads SGDLS; CDR2 reads YYNGEE. V was clipped by 4 bases and J by 0 bases, with 31 bases between them. This CDR3 reads CASSTGAYCTGGREATNEKLFF. The DNA of the CDR3 is TGTGCCAGCAGCACAGGAGCCTACTGCACTGGGGGGAGAGAGGCAACTAATGAAAAACTGTTTTTT.

This chain links TRBV7-2 with TRBJ2-5, with TRBD2 identical over 8 bases. Trimming at V came to 3 bases and at J to 1 base, leaving 4 bases not matched to a gene. From germline, CDR1 is SGHTA and CDR2 FQGNSA. The CDR3 length is 15 residues. The chain's CDR3 is CASSFLSGVQETQYF. CDR3 nucleotides: TGTGCCAGCAGCTTTCTTAGCGGGGTCCAAGAGACCCAGTACTTC. The full variable domain, in which reference TRBV7-2 and TRBJ2-5 provide the parts outside the CDR3, is GAGVSQSPSNKVTEKGKDVELRCDPISGHTALYWYRQSLGQGLEFLIYFQGNSAPDKSGLPSDRFSAERTGGSVSTLTIQRTQQEDSAVYLCASSFLSGVQETQYFGPGTRLLVL.

The table lists this clonotype with a few counts. The gene calls are TRBV5-1 and TRBJ2-7; D is ambiguous. This CDR3 spans 18 amino acids. V was clipped by 2 bases and J by 6 bases, with 27 bases between them. Germline V lookup: CDR1 SGHRS, CDR2 YFSETQ. The CDR3 sequence: CASSFGHLGPFFGSEQYF. CDR3 nucleotide sequence: TGCGCCAGCAGCTTCGGCCATCTTGGACCGTTTTTCGGTAGCGAGCAGTACTTC.

The chain joins TRBV5-8 to TRBJ2-3, with D unresolved. The CDR3 extends over 16 amino acids. V lost 1 base and J lost 1, with 13 bases in between. CDR1 and CDR2 (germline): SGHTS, YDEGEE. CDR3 in DNA: TGTGCCAGCAGCTTGCGACCCGGAACGCGCACAGATACGCAGTATTTT. It yields the protein CASSLRPGTRTDTQYF. The entire variable domain, with the rest obtained from reference TRBV5-8 and TRBJ2-3, is as follows: EAGVTQSPTHLIKTRGQQATLRCSPISGHTSVYWYQQALGLGLQFLLWYDEGEERNRGNFPPRFSGRQFPNYSSELNVNALELEDSALYLCASSLRPGTRTDTQYFGPGTRLTVL.

This chain links TRBV6-5 with TRBJ2-1, with TRBD2 matching 7 bases. The germline gives CDR1 MNHEY, CDR2 SVGAGI. The ends lost 7 bases at V and 2 bases at J; junction bases unmatched: 2. The CDR3 sequence is 13 residues long. The CDR3 here is CASKAGTYNEQFF. DNA for the CDR3: TGTGCCAGCAAAGCGGGGACCTACAATGAGCAGTTCTTC.

About this clonotype: Since a much larger clone is just one base distant, this may be a read error. V usage is TRBV10-3 and J usage is TRBJ2-5; the D gene is possibly TRBD1 (7 bases). V shed 6 bases and J shed 4 bases, with 15 bases lying between them. This CDR3 contains 14 residues. Germline V lookup: CDR1 ENHRY, CDR2 SYGVKD. CDR3 protein: CAISSSGGRETQYF. As DNA, the CDR3 is TGTGCCATCAGCTCCTCAGGGGGGCGAGAGACCCAGTACTTC.

A few counts support this clonotype. The chain is built from TRBV27 and TRBJ2-5; 7 bases are shared with TRBD2. Trimming took 8 bases from V and 3 from J; bases not matched to a gene: 3. In germline, CDR1 is MNHEY, CDR2 SMNVEV (reference sequence). The CDR3 is made up of 12 amino acids. The CDR3 sequence: CASGGEEETQYF. The CDR3 DNA sequence: TGTGCCAGCGGGGGGGAAGAAGAGACCCAGTACTTC.

This clonotype was found a few times. This chain uses TRBV6-5 with TRBJ2-3; 10 bases line up with TRBD2. Trimming took 6 bases from V and 6 from J; bases not matched to a gene: 12. Per germline, CDR1 MNHEY and CDR2 SVGAGI. The length of the CDR3 is 16 residues. The CDR3 nucleotides are TGTGCCAGCAGGGGACTGACTAGCGGGCGCCCCGATACGCAGTATTTT. Protein product: CASRGLTSGRPDTQYF.

V and J are TRBV20-1 and TRBJ2-1; 8 positions agree with TRBD1. The length of the CDR3 is 14 residues. J lost 4 bases, V lost 1 base, and 3 bases had no gene match. Germline V gene data show CDR1 as DFQATT and CDR2 as SNEGSKA (reference sequence). CDR3 amino acids: CSARGDRRYNEQFF. CDR3 coding DNA: TGCAGTGCTAGAGGGGACAGGAGATACAATGAGCAGTTCTTC.

This clonotype was recorded a few times. This chain joins TRBV14 and TRBJ2-3; D is perhaps TRBD2 (5 bases). Germline values: CDR1 SGHDN, CDR2 FVKESK. The V end lost 4 bases, the J end lost 5 bases, and 16 bases lay between the germline ends. This CDR3 spans 15 amino acids. CDR3 loop: CASSPRGGEGDTQYF. The CDR3 coding sequence is TGTGCCAGCAGCCCCCGTGGAGGTGAAGGAGATACGCAGTATTTT.

This clonotype has more than one count but fewer than ten. This chain uses TRBV20-1 with TRBJ2-5, with D maybe TRBD2 (6 bases). The J call may be faulty, since TRBJ2-7 better matches the DNA end. The CDR3 has 14 residues. In germline, CDR1 is DFQATT, CDR2 SNEGSKA (reference sequence). The CDR3 region has the DNA TGCAGTGCTAGACTATCTAGCGAAATAAACGAGCAGTACTTC. Amino acids: CSARLSSEINEQYF.

The chain couples TRBV7-2 to TRBJ2-7; the match to TRBD2 covers 7 bases. Germline V gives CDR1 SGHTA, CDR2 FQGNSA. The CDR3 has 15 amino acids. V trimming: 5 bases; J trimming: 0 bases; junction bases outside the gene matches: 7. CDR3 bases: TGTGCCAGCAGCCCCCGGACTAGGTCCTCCTACGAGCAGTACTTC. Translating it yields CASSPRTRSSYEQYF.

This chain links TRBV7-9 with TRBJ2-2; 8 bases line up with TRBD2. The V gene's germline CDR1 is SEHNR and CDR2 FQNEAQ (reference sequence). Trimming at V came to 5 bases and at J to 6 bases, leaving 2 bases not matched to a gene. The CDR3 is made up of 13 amino acids. As DNA, the CDR3 is TGTGCCAGCAGCCCCGGGGGGGCCGGGGAGCTGTTTTTT. Translated, it gives CASSPGGAGELFF.

In this sample, this clonotype turned up a few times. This sequence joins TRBV9 and TRBJ2-7; 8 positions match TRBD2. Per germline, CDR1 SGDLS and CDR2 YYNGEE. V gave up 4 bases and J gave up 0 bases; unmatched junction bases: 3. The CDR3 runs 14 residues. CDR3 nucleotide sequence: TGTGCCAGCAGCTCGCGGGGGGACTCCTACGAGCAGTACTTC. The encoded protein is CASSSRGDSYEQYF.

This clonotype was detected once. The gene calls are TRBV7-9 and TRBJ1-1; 8 bases align to TRBD1. Trimming removed 4 bases from V and 4 bases from J; junction bases left unmatched: 8. Looked up from germline, CDR1 is SEHNR and CDR2 is FQNEAQ (reference sequence). The CDR3 consists of 15 residues. The CDR3 DNA follows: TGTGCCAGCAGCTCGAGACCTACAGGGGGCACTGAAGCTTTCTTT. It codes for CASSSRPTGGTEAFF.

This chain links TRBV9 with TRBJ2-3; D is ambiguous. In germline, CDR1 is SGDLS, CDR2 YYNGEE. V lost 0 bases, J lost 5 bases, and 16 bases lay in between. The CDR3 is 16 residues long. CDR3 sequence: CASSVEIGPWGDTQYF. Written as DNA, the CDR3 is TGTGCCAGCAGCGTAGAGATCGGGCCTTGGGGAGATACGCAGTATTTT. The full variable domain, with the rest looked up from reference TRBV9 and TRBJ2-3, is DSGVTQTPKHLITATGQRVTLRCSPRSGDLSVYWYQQSLDQGLQFLIQYYNGEERAKGNILERFSAQQFPDLHSELNLSSLELGDSALYFCASSVEIGPWGDTQYFGPGTRLTVL.

CDR3 region: CASSRTGTNEQFF. DNA for the CDR3: TGTGCCAGCAGCCGTACAGGGACCAATGAGCAGTTCTTC. The chain uses TRBV6-5 and TRBJ2-1; maybe TRBD1 (6 bases). The V gene's germline CDR1 is MNHEY and CDR2 SVGAGI. The V gene lost 6 bases and the J gene lost 6 bases, with 12 bases spanning the gap. The CDR3 totals 13 residues.

This chain's CDR3 is CATWGYPYGYTF. CDR3 sequence (DNA): TGTGCCACTTGGGGGTACCCCTATGGCTACACCTTC. This chain links TRBV24-1 with TRBJ1-2; a possible D gene is TRBD1 (5 bases). V was clipped by 10 bases and J by 4 bases, with 12 bases between them. This CDR3 comprises 12 residues. Germline values: CDR1 KGHDR, CDR2 SFDVKD.